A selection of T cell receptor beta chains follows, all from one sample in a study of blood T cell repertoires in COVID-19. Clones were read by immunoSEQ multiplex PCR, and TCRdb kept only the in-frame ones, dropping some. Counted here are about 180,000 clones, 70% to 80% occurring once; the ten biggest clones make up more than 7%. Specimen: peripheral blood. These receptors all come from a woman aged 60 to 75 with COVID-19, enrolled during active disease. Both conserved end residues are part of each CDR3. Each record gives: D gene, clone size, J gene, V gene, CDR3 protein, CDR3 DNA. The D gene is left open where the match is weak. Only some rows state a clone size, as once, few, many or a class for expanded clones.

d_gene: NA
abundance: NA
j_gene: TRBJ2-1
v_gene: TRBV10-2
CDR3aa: CASTERVAVNEQFF
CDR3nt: TGCGCCAGCACCGAGAGGGTCGCTGTAAATGAGCAGTTCTTC

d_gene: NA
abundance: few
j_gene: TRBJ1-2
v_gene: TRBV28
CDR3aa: CASITDYGYTF
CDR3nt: TGTGCCAGCATCACAGACTATGGCTACACCTTC

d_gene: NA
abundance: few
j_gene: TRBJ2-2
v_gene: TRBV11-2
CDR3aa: CASSLLQGRNTGELFF
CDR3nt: TGTGCCAGCAGCTTATTACAGGGCCGAAACACCGGGGAGCTGTTTTTT

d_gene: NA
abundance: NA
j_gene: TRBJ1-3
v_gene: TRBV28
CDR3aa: CASSLGSTGGNTIYF
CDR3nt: TGTGCCAGCAGTTTGGGGTCGACAGGAGGAAACACCATATATTTT

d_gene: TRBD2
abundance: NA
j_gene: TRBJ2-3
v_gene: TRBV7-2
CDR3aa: CASSKGTTPDTQYF
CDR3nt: TGTGCCAGCAGCAAAGGGACTACACCAGATACGCAGTATTTT

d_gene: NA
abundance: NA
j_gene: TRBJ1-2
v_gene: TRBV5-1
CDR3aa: CASPVRAFRYGYTF
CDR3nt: TGCGCCAGCCCCGTCAGGGCGTTTCGGTATGGCTACACCTTC

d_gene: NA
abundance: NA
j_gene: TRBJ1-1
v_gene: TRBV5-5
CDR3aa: CASSFVMNTEAFF
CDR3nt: TGTGCCAGCAGCTTTGTTATGAACACTGAAGCTTTCTTT

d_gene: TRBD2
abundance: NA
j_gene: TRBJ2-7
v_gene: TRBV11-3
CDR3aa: CASSLGGRASEQYF
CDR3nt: TGTGCCAGCAGCCTCGGCGGGAGGGCCTCCGAGCAGTACTTC

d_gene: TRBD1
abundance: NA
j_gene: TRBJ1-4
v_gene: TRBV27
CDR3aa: CASSRQGRSEKLFF
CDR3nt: TGTGCCAGCAGTCGACAGGGGAGGAGTGAAAAACTGTTTTTT

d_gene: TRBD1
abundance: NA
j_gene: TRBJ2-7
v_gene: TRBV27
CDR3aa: CASSLSQTGGGDEQYF
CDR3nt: TGTGCCAGCAGTTTATCGCAAACAGGGGGTGGGGACGAGCAGTACTTC

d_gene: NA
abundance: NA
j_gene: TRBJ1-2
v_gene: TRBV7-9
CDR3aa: CASSPDFVGGYTF
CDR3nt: TGTGCCAGCAGCCCGGACTTCGTGGGGGGCTACACCTTC

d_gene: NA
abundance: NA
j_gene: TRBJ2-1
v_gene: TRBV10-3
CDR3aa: CATQQGPPGNEQFF
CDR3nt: TGTGCCACCCAACAGGGCCCCCCTGGCAATGAGCAGTTCTTC

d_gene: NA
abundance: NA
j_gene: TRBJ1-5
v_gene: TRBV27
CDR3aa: CASLVQGTTQPQHF
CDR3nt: TGTGCCAGCCTCGTACAGGGCACTACTCAGCCCCAGCATTTT

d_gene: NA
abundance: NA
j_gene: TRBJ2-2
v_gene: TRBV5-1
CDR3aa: CASSLEPGATGELFF
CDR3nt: TGCGCCAGCAGCTTGGAGCCAGGGGCCACCGGGGAGCTGTTTTTT

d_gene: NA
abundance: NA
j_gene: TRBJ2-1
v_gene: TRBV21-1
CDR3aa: CASSKEGTGSTYNEQFF
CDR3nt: TGTGCCAGCAGCAAAGAAGGGACAGGTTCTACCTACAATGAGCAGTTCTTC

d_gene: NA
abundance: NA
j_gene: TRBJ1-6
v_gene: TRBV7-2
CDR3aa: CASSFTRSYNSPLHF
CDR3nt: TGTGCCAGCAGCTTCACTAGGAGTTATAATTCACCCCTCCACTTT

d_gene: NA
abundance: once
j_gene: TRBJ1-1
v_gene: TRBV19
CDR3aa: CAISRGWAGGTEAFF
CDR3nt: TGTGCCATCTCAAGGGGGTGGGCTGGGGGCACTGAAGCTTTCTTT